This T cell receptor beta chain was recorded in a study of cytomegalovirus exposure and HLA in healthy donors. Background on the study: Earlier results showed 117 million unique TCR beta sequences derived from about 179 million T cells.

As for this clone: Its antigen remains unidentified.

The study's findings and limits: Earlier findings revealed that most TCR beta V segments proved productive either about 87% or about 30% of the time. Beyond CMV serostatus, there was no information to go on about immune exposure.

Primers included in the PCR were 60 Vbeta and 13 Jbeta primers. TCRdb keeps only in-frame clones here, not all; method: immunoSEQ multiplex PCR. The repertoire holds approximately 150,000 clones, with more than 70% as singletons. The sequence was collected from a man aged 55 to 69 in good health and CMV-seronegative. The source material was PBMCs.

The CDR3 loop is CAWTQRSYNEQFF. CDR3 nucleotide sequence: TGTGCCTGGACCCAGCGATCCTACAATGAGCAGTTCTTC. The V gene is TRBV30, the J gene TRBJ2-1; D unclear. V lost 4 bases to trimming and J lost 1 base, with 8 bases between them. Germline lookup yields CDR1 GTSNPN and CDR2 SVGIG (reference sequence). This CDR3 contains 13 residues.